The 15 T cell receptor beta chains below all came from one sample that was sequenced in a study of OX40 agonist ivuxolimab in advanced cancers. Produced via immunoSEQ multiplex PCR; TCRdb's table is partial and in-frame only. The sample holds tens of thousands of clones, roughly 90% seen once. Sequenced here: CD4+ or CD8+ T cells sorted from blood, sampled in a trial of the OX40 agonist ivuxolimab. The receptor source for this set is an adult with an advanced solid tumor such as melanoma, head and neck, liver or kidney cancer.

The chain recombines TRBV6-5 with TRBJ1-4, with 7 bases aligning to TRBD1. The J segment lost 1 base and the V segment lost 5 bases, leaving 1 base of the junction unmatched. This CDR3 region has 14 residues. The germline V gene has CDR1 MNHEY and CDR2 SVGAGI. DNA of the CDR3: TGTGCCAGCAGTGACAGGGAAACTAATGAAAAACTGTTTTTT. Its protein product is CASSDRETNEKLFF.

The chain links TRBV6-5 to TRBJ1-4; tentatively, D is TRBD1 (5 bases). CDR1 and CDR2 (germline): MNHEY, SVGAGI. The CDR3 runs 15 residues. Trimming removed 5 bases at V and 7 bases at J, with 17 bases between. CDR3 in amino acids: CASSPRRQRGEKLFF. The CDR3 coding sequence is TGTGCCAGCAGTCCCCGACGGCAGAGGGGTGAAAAACTGTTTTTT.

The chain joins TRBV7-8 to TRBJ2-7, with a weak D call TRBD1 (6 bases). The germline gives CDR1 SGHVS, CDR2 FQNEAQ. This CDR3 has 11 residues. Trimming pared 4 bases from V and 13 bases from J, leaving 14 bases between. CDR3 residues: CASSSGQLQYF. DNA of the CDR3: TGTGCCAGCAGCTCAGGACAGCTACAATACTTC.

This clone was detected only a few times. This chain uses TRBV29-1 with TRBJ2-1; 10 nucleotides agree with TRBD2. The V gene end was trimmed by 4 bases and the J gene end by 6 bases; junction bases not matched to a gene: 6. The CDR3 has 14 amino acids. The germline V gene has CDR1 SQVTM and CDR2 ANQGSEA. DNA for the CDR3: TGCAGCGTTGCTCTAGCGGGAGTACTCAATGAGCAGTTCTTC. Its protein is CSVALAGVLNEQFF.

The V call is TRBV5-6, the J call TRBJ2-4, with D unclear. From germline, CDR1 is SGHDT and CDR2 YYEEEE. This CDR3 region has 14 residues. V was trimmed by 0 bases and J by 6 bases, leaving 10 bases between them. CDR3 in DNA: TGTGCCAGCAGCTTGGATCAATCGGGAAACATTCAGTACTTC. Amino acids: CASSLDQSGNIQYF.

The chain carries TRBV9 and TRBJ2-7, with 12 nucleotides matching TRBD1. Germline CDR1 and CDR2: SGDLS and YYNGEE. Losses at the gene ends were 4 bases for V and 4 bases for J; bases not matched to a gene: 6. The CDR3 loop spans 15 amino acids. The CDR3 DNA reads TGTGCCAGCAGCACGGGACAGGGGGCTCGATACGAGCAGTACTTC. This translates into CASSTGQGARYEQYF. Using reference TRBV9 and TRBJ2-7 for the parts outside the CDR3, the full variable domain is DSGVTQTPKHLITATGQRVTLRCSPRSGDLSVYWYQQSLDQGLQFLIQYYNGEERAKGNILERFSAQQFPDLHSELNLSSLELGDSALYFCASSTGQGARYEQYFGPGTRLTVT.

CDR3 bases: TGTGCCTATCAGGGTTTGTGGGACACTGAAGCTTTCTTT. Its protein product is CAYQGLWDTEAFF. The genes are TRBV30 and TRBJ1-1; D perhaps matches TRBD1 (5 bases). CDR1 is GTSNPN and CDR2 is SVGIG in the germline V gene (reference sequence). CDR3 length: 13 residues. Trimming stripped 7 bases from V and 3 bases from J, with 15 bases between.

The chain links TRBV30 to TRBJ2-1; the match to TRBD2 covers 9 bases. In germline, CDR1 is GTSNPN, CDR2 SVGIG (reference sequence). V dropped 2 bases and J dropped 4; count of bases not matched to a gene: 0. The CDR3 totals 13 residues. The CDR3 reads CAWSTSGYNEQFF. The CDR3 DNA reads TGTGCCTGGAGTACTAGCGGGTACAATGAGCAGTTCTTC.

The rearrangement joins TRBV28 to TRBJ1-2, with D perhaps matching TRBD1 (6 bases). This CDR3 comprises 16 residues. The germline V gene has CDR1 MDHEN and CDR2 SYDVKM. Trimming removed 3 bases at V and 4 bases at J, with 18 bases between. In nucleotides, the CDR3 is TGTGCCAGCAGTTTCGGGGGCGGGGGTAGGGGCTATGGCTACACCTTC. This translates into CASSFGGGGRGYGYTF.

This rearrangement joins TRBV18 to TRBJ1-1; D uncertain. The CDR3 has 12 residues. Germline lookup yields CDR1 KGHSH and CDR2 LQKENI. The ends were cut back, 2 bases at V and 6 bases at J, with 7 bases in the middle. CDR3 sequence (DNA): TGTGCCAGCTCACCAGATCCGGCTGAAGCTTTCTTT. The encoded protein is CASSPDPAEAFF.

The chain couples TRBV6-4 to TRBJ2-2, with 10 bases identical to TRBD2. Germline V gives CDR1 MRHNA, CDR2 SNTAGT. With 4 bases clipped from V and 4 bases from J, the junction kept 0 bases outside the gene matches. CDR3 size: 14 residues. The CDR3 is CASSASGSTGELFF. CDR3 DNA sequence: TGTGCCAGCAGTGCTAGCGGGAGCACCGGGGAGCTGTTTTTT.

For the CDR3, the DNA is TGTGCCTGGAGTGTACGGGGCAGGAGCACTGAAGCTTTCTTT. Amino acid sequence: CAWSVRGRSTEAFF. The rearrangement joins TRBV30 to TRBJ1-1, with D possibly being TRBD1 (5 bases). Germline assignment: CDR1 GTSNPN and CDR2 SVGIG (reference sequence). V gave up 0 bases and J gave up 4 bases, with 12 bases separating them. The CDR3 has 14 amino acids.

Remarks on this clone: Since the CDR3 does not end with the conserved phenylalanine or tryptophan, this likely comes from a read error. Because the CDR3's place on the DNA is in doubt, the DNA is left out and the CDR3 is given as listed by TCRdb. This chain joins TRBV30 and TRBJ1-6; no check of the table's D call, TRBD1, against the DNA was made. The germline V gene encodes CDR1 GTSNPN and CDR2 SVGIG (reference sequence). The CDR3 is 14 residues long, ends included. This CDR3 reads CAWSTSNAGTGAKI.

This clone was seen only a few times. The chain has TRBV6-1 and TRBJ1-1; D may be TRBD1 (5 bases). This CDR3 spans 13 amino acids. From germline, CDR1 is MNHNS and CDR2 SASEGT. Trimming stripped 10 bases from V and 8 bases from J, with 20 bases between. This CDR3 reads CAITGTPGLEAFF. The CDR3 DNA reads as TGTGCCATCACCGGAACTCCGGGACTCGAAGCTTTCTTT.

About this clone itself: Its ends do not fully match the called genes, so a read error is possible. The chain recombines TRBV18 with TRBJ2-3; 8 bases map to TRBD1. Germline CDR1 is KGHSH and CDR2 is LQKENI. The CDR3 is made up of 17 amino acids. The CDR3 bases are TGTGCCAGCTCACCACAATTGCAGGGGGCGAGCACAGATGCGCAGTATTTT. Amino acid sequence: CASSPQLQGASTDAQYF.